What follows describes a single TCR beta chain. Its antigen is not identified. As for time point: persistent/refractory GD, antithyroid drugs over 5 years with positive TRAb. PBMCs were the source of the RNA used for TCR sequencing. EDTA tubes held roughly 9 milliliters of peripheral blood from each patient. To make TCR beta libraries, researchers used iRepertoire HTBI primers and Arm-PCR of CDR3 regions. TCRdb ran MiXCR on the multiplex PCR reads and lists one entry per CDR3 protein. The sample records some 450,000 distinct CDR3 sequences, roughly a quarter being singletons. This sample stems from a study of regulatory T cells in long-lasting Graves disease. Study observations and caveats: TRBV28 was favored in persistent disease, as were TRBJ1-2 and TRBJ2-5. Only peripheral blood was studied, not thyroid tissue.

Germline CDR1 and CDR2: SNHLY and FYNNEI. CDR3 length equals 14 residues. V was trimmed by 1 base and J by 4 bases, leaving 10 bases between them. This rearrangement joins TRBV2 to TRBJ1-2; weak D call: TRBD1 (5 bases). The input for sequencing was peripheral blood mononuclear cells (PBMCs), taken when the disease was refractory, from a patient treated with antithyroid drugs. The TCR originated in a female donor with Graves disease. The CDR3: CASSEDRDRYGYTF. In nucleotides, the CDR3 is TGTGCCAGCAGTGAAGATAGGGACCGCTATGGCTACACCTTC.